The following is a T cell receptor beta chain sequence with its context. This sample was taken from a study of blood T cell repertoires in COVID-19. This CDR3 contains 16 residues. J was trimmed by 4 bases and V by 3 bases; bases with no gene match: 6. CDR1 and CDR2 (germline): SGHRS, YFSETQ. The data were produced by immunoSEQ multiplex PCR, yet TCRdb's version contains in-frame clones alone and is incomplete. The sample lists 93,000 or so clones; 70% to 90% were seen once. Sequenced sample: peripheral blood. The TCR comes from a man between 50 and 59 years old in a cohort sampled during active COVID-19. The chain has TRBV5-1 and TRBJ2-1, with 11 bases identical to TRBD2. Here the CDR3 DNA reads TGCGCCAGCAGCTCCTCCCTAGCGGGGGGTTACAATGAGCAGTTCTTC. It translates to CASSSSLAGGYNEQFF.